These 25 T cell receptor beta chains were sequenced from one sample in a study of response to subunit inactivated influenza vaccine. TCRdb ran MiXCR on the RT-PCR reads and lists one entry per CDR3 protein. The sample lists about 700,000 distinct CDR3 sequences; 12% to 15% were seen once. Sequencing used PBMCs from blood, obtained around 14 days before vaccination. These receptors all come from a man aged 50-59 years who received an inactivated influenza vaccine.

The rearrangement joins TRBV2 to TRBJ2-1; D not resolved. CDR1 SNHLY and CDR2 FYNNEI come from the germline V gene. The CDR3 spans 16 residues. Trimming took 5 bases from V and 0 from J, leaving 14 bases between them. The CDR3: CASSQVWLSSYNEQFF. The CDR3 DNA follows: TGTGCCAGCAGTCAGGTCTGGTTGAGCTCCTACAATGAGCAGTTCTTC.

V and J are TRBV12-3 or TRBV12-4 and TRBJ2-7, with TRBD1 identical over 7 bases. The CDR3 is 15 residues long. J gave up 2 bases and V 4 bases, and 8 bases lay outside the gene matches. The CDR3: CASSSSGDRAYEQYF. As DNA, the CDR3 is TGTGCCAGCAGTTCGAGTGGTGACAGGGCCTACGAGCAGTACTTC.

This clonotype was detected only a few times. The chain recombines TRBV28 with TRBJ2-3, with D perhaps TRBD1 (5 bases). The length of the CDR3 is 16 residues. CDR1 is MDHEN and CDR2 is SYDVKM in the germline V gene. Between the trimmed V and J ends, which lost 4 bases and 0 bases, there was a span of 14 bases. The CDR3 sequence is CASSSLFGQSTDTQYF. The CDR3 nucleotides are TGTGCCAGCAGTTCCCTATTCGGACAAAGCACAGATACGCAGTATTTT.

This clonotype was seen more than once but under ten times. The CDR3 here is CASSSGGTTRETQYF. CDR3 nucleotide sequence: TGTGCCAGCAGCTCGGGGGGGACGACCAGGGAGACCCAGTACTTC. The chain has TRBV11-2 and TRBJ2-5; TRBD2 aligns across 8 bases. The CDR3 is 15 amino acids. CDR1 SGHAT and CDR2 FQNNGV come from the germline V gene. V gave up 4 bases and J gave up 5 bases; unmatched junction bases: 9.

The CDR3 nucleotides read TGTGCCAGCAGCAACCGGGGGGGTTACGAGCAGTACTTC. This codes for CASSNRGGYEQYF. The genes are TRBV5-6 and TRBJ2-7, with 8 bases identical to TRBD2. From germline, CDR1 is SGHDT and CDR2 YYEEEE. V was pared by 4 bases and J by 4 bases, with 4 bases of the junction left unmatched. The CDR3 runs to 13 residues.

This clonotype came up many times. The V call is TRBV4-3, the J call TRBJ2-3; D is unclear. CDR1 and CDR2 from the germline V gene are LGHNA and YSLEER. The germline V and J ends were trimmed by 2 bases and 4 bases, with 10 bases remaining between them. The CDR3 is made up of 14 amino acids. DNA for the CDR3: TGCGCCAGCAGCCAACAGATTAGCCCAGATACGCAGTATTTT. Its protein product is CASSQQISPDTQYF.

This rearrangement joins TRBV3-1 to TRBJ2-1; D uncertain. CDR1 LGHDT and CDR2 YNNKEL come from the germline V gene (reference sequence). V dropped 1 base and J dropped 9 bases, with 10 bases sitting between them. The CDR3 runs to 13 residues. CDR3 nucleotide sequence: TGTGCCAGCAGCCAAGGAGTAGTCGGTGAGCAGTTCTTC. Residues: CASSQGVVGEQFF.

The rearrangement links TRBV7-2 to TRBJ2-7; unclear D gene. This CDR3 spans 14 amino acids. V lost 2 bases to trimming and J lost 5 bases, with 13 bases between them. Germline loops: CDR1 SGHTA, CDR2 FQGNSA. Here the CDR3 DNA reads TGTGCCAGCAGCTTACTGACTTTGAAAAACGAGCAGTACTTC. Protein sequence: CASSLLTLKNEQYF.

This clonotype appeared many times. The rearrangement links TRBV7-2 to TRBJ1-1; D is undetermined. With 5 bases removed from V and 2 bases from J, the gap between germline ends came to 12 bases. Germline CDR1 and CDR2: SGHTA and FQGNSA. The CDR3 covers 14 residues. The CDR3 spells CASSTGPANTEAFF. The CDR3 coding sequence is TGTGCCAGCAGCACCGGTCCCGCCAACACTGAAGCTTTCTTT. Based on the CDR3 plus reference TRBV7-2 and TRBJ1-1, the full variable domain is GAGVSQSPSNKVTEKGKDVELRCDPISGHTALYWYRQSLGQGLEFLIYFQGNSAPDKSGLPSDRFSAERTGGSVSTLTIQRTQQEDSAVYLCASSTGPANTEAFFGQGTRLTVV.

This clonotype was observed a handful of times. The gene calls are TRBV29-1 and TRBJ2-3; possible D gene TRBD1, 5 bases. This CDR3 region has 13 residues. From germline, CDR1 is SQVTM and CDR2 ANQGSEA. The germline V and J ends were trimmed by 8 bases and 0 bases, with 12 bases remaining between them. The CDR3 DNA reads TGCAGCCAGCGACAGTCTAGCACAGATACGCAGTATTTT. It encodes CSQRQSSTDTQYF.

This sequence joins TRBV20-1 and TRBJ1-2, with D tentatively TRBD1 (5 bases). This CDR3 spans 12 amino acids. Looked up from germline, CDR1 is DFQATT and CDR2 is SNEGSKA (reference sequence). CDR3 loop: CRTSGDDYGYTF. The CDR3 DNA reads as TGCAGAACTTCGGGGGATGACTATGGCTACACCTTC.

V gene TRBV11-2 combines with J gene TRBJ2-3, with TRBD2 matching over 10 bases. The V gene end was trimmed by 2 bases and the J gene end by 2 bases; junction bases not matched to a gene: 10. This CDR3 region has 18 residues. Per the germline V gene, CDR1 is SGHAT and CDR2 is FQNNGV. The CDR3 loop reads CASSLLLAGAINTDTQYF. CDR3 coding DNA: TGTGCCAGCAGCTTACTCCTAGCGGGGGCAATTAACACAGATACGCAGTATTTT.

V gene TRBV3-1 combines with J gene TRBJ2-2; D might be TRBD2 (5 bases). The germline V gene encodes CDR1 LGHDT and CDR2 YNNKEL (reference sequence). Trimming removed 4 bases from V and 8 bases from J, with 20 bases in between. This CDR3 comprises 16 residues. CDR3 DNA: TGTGCCAGCAGCCCTTCCCGACTAACTGTTGGAGGGGAGCTGTTTTTT. This encodes CASSPSRLTVGGELFF.

The rearrangement joins TRBV5-1 to TRBJ1-1; TRBD1 matches at 11 bases. This CDR3 spans 15 amino acids. Germline V gene sequence: CDR1 SGHRS, CDR2 YFSETQ. V lost 6 bases to trimming and J lost 4 bases; unmatched junction nucleotides: 8. The CDR3 spells CASNGQGAMVTEAFF. Written as DNA, the CDR3 is TGCGCCAGCAATGGACAGGGGGCTATGGTCACTGAAGCTTTCTTT.

V and J are TRBV6-7 and TRBJ2-3; 7 bases are shared with TRBD2. TRBV6-7 belongs to the ORF category, with a function that is uncertain. This CDR3 contains 17 residues. The ends lost 0 bases at V and 4 bases at J; junction bases unmatched: 10. CDR3 nucleotide sequence: TGTGCCAGCAGTTACTCGGCGGAGCGGGGATCGGCAGATACGCAGTATTTT. As protein: CASSYSAERGSADTQYF.

This chain links TRBV4-1 with TRBJ1-2, with 7 positions matching TRBD1. From germline, CDR1 is MGHRA and CDR2 YSYEKL. Unmatched junction bases numbered 6, after V lost 4 bases and J lost 7 bases. This CDR3 spans 13 amino acids. CDR3 nucleotides: TGCGCCAGCAGCCGAGGGACAGTTGGTGGCTACACCTTC. Translated, it gives CASSRGTVGGYTF.

The chain combines TRBV9 with TRBJ2-1; 8 bases are shared with TRBD2. There are 13 residues in the CDR3. V was clipped by 0 bases and J by 9 bases; unmatched bases: 2. Germline-derived CDR1 and CDR2 are SGDLS and YYNGEE. CDR3 nucleotides: TGTGCCAGCAGCGTAGAGACTAGCGTTGAGCAGTTCTTC. It yields the protein CASSVETSVEQFF.

The sample holds many counts of this clonotype. The rearrangement joins TRBV19 to TRBJ2-2; D possibly corresponds to TRBD1 (5 bases). The CDR3 has 13 residues. Germline values: CDR1 LNHDA, CDR2 SQIVND (reference sequence). Deletions cut 4 bases from V and 7 bases from J, with 10 bases between. CDR3 amino acids: CASSTGIYGELFF. In DNA, the CDR3 is TGTGCCAGTAGTACAGGGATCTACGGGGAGCTGTTTTTT.

The chain employs TRBV4-2 and TRBJ2-7; 10 bases are a match to TRBD2. The CDR3 loop spans 16 amino acids. With V trimmed by 0 bases and J by 3 bases, 5 bases remained unmatched. Germline CDR1 is LGHNA and CDR2 is YNFKEQ. In nucleotides, the CDR3 is TGTGCCAGCAGCCAAGATAGGACTAGCGGAATCTACGAGCAGTACTTC. As protein: CASSQDRTSGIYEQYF.

A few counts support this clonotype. The chain has TRBV6-5 and TRBJ2-5; 11 bases are shared with TRBD2. This CDR3 has 16 residues. Per the germline V gene, CDR1 is MNHEY and CDR2 is SVGAGI. The J segment lost 5 bases and the V segment lost 3 bases, leaving 8 bases of the junction unmatched. CDR3 residues: CASSYSSGGAAETQYF. The CDR3, as DNA: TGTGCCAGCAGTTATAGTAGCGGGGGGGCCGCTGAGACCCAGTACTTC.

The rearrangement uses TRBV20-1 and TRBJ2-1; tentative D call: TRBD2 (5 bases). The CDR3 length is 15 residues. From germline, CDR1 is DFQATT and CDR2 SNEGSKA (reference sequence). Trimming took 6 bases from V and 0 from J, leaving 15 bases between them. The DNA for the CDR3 is TGCAGTGCACCCCTAGCCCTTAGCTCCTACAATGAGCAGTTCTTC. This gives the protein CSAPLALSSYNEQFF.

The chain couples TRBV3-1 to TRBJ1-2; a possible D gene is TRBD1 (6 bases). Deletions cut 1 base from V and 1 base from J, with 13 bases between. The CDR3 loop spans 16 amino acids. CDR1 and CDR2 (germline): LGHDT, YNNKEL (reference sequence). CDR3 coding DNA: TGTGCCAGCAGCCAAGCCGGGGGGGCAGATAACTATGGCTACACCTTC. Residues: CASSQAGGADNYGYTF.

This clonotype was found many times. This chain links TRBV20-1 with TRBJ2-1; TRBD1 matches 11 bases. Germline trimming cut 1 base from V and 7 bases from J; bases unmatched to any gene: 3. This CDR3 spans 14 amino acids. CDR1 and CDR2 (germline): DFQATT, SNEGSKA (reference sequence). CDR3 sequence reads: CSARGGQGANEQFF. The DNA for the CDR3 is TGCAGTGCTAGAGGAGGACAGGGGGCTAATGAGCAGTTCTTC.

This rearrangement joins TRBV7-9 to TRBJ2-7; weak D call: TRBD1 (5 bases). Germline V gives CDR1 SEHNR, CDR2 FQNEAQ (reference sequence). CDR3 length equals 17 residues. V was shortened by 5 bases and J by 2 bases, with 22 bases between the two germline ends. Written as DNA, the CDR3 is TGTGCCAGCAGCCCAGCCTTTGGGGCGGACCACACCTACGAGCAGTACTTC. As protein: CASSPAFGADHTYEQYF. Based on the CDR3 plus reference TRBV7-9 and TRBJ2-7, the full variable domain is DTGVSQNPRHKITKRGQNVTFRCDPISEHNRLYWYRQTLGQGPEFLTYFQNEAQLEKSRLLSDRFSAERPKGSFSTLEIQRTEQGDSAMYLCASSPAFGADHTYEQYFGPGTRLTVT.

This clonotype came up a few times. J is TRBJ2-2 and V is TRBV6-1; 9 nucleotides align to TRBD1. This CDR3 has 18 amino acids. Germline CDR1 reads MNHNS; CDR2 reads SASEGT. The J segment lost 3 bases and the V segment lost 2 bases, leaving 10 bases of the junction unmatched. The CDR3 loop is CASSELTPGQGYTGELFF. The CDR3 DNA reads TGTGCCAGCAGTGAACTAACCCCGGGACAGGGCTACACCGGGGAGCTGTTTTTT.